Listed here is a single TCR beta chain. These data belong to a study of shared clonotypes between healthy human individuals. Produced via immunoSEQ multiplex PCR; TCRdb's table is partial and in-frame only. The sample includes some 580,000 clones, approximately 97% of them seen just once. V lost 3 bases to trimming and J lost 9 bases, with 15 bases between them. The CDR3 has 13 residues. The germline CDR1 and CDR2 sequences are GTSNPN and SVGIG (reference sequence). The TCR was taken from a woman aged 25-40 years in good health. The sample was naive CD4+ T cells sorted from blood. Indicated subset: CD45RA+ positively selected. The genes are TRBV30 and TRBJ1-5, with D possibly TRBD1 on 5 matching bases. The CDR3 nucleotides are TGTGCCTGGAGGCGGGGGGTCGATACGCCCCAGCATTTT. Translation gives CAWRRGVDTPQHF.